A selection of T cell receptor beta chains follows, all from one sample in a study of T cells in Graves' hyperthyroidism and ophthalmopathy. TCRdb recomputed calls from the multiplex PCR reads with MiXCR, one row per CDR3 protein. The table has 300,000 to 350,000 distinct CDR3 sequences, roughly 20% seen once. The sample was blood. The receptors shown here come from a middle-aged woman with Graves' ophthalmopathy. Each CDR3 is given with its conserved first and last residue. Each record gives: clone size, J gene, V gene, D gene, CDR3 DNA, CDR3 protein. A D gene is named only where the DNA matches it firmly. Where a row states a size, it is once, few, many or the class of an expanded clone; other rows omit it.

>few|TRBJ2-7|TRBV6-5|TRBD1
TGTGCCAGCAGTTTCCGGACAGGGACCGAGCAGTACTTC
CASSFRTGTEQYF
>NA|TRBJ2-2|TRBV2|NA
NA
CASSGGRPPGSCFF
>few|TRBJ2-2|TRBV7-6|TRBD2
TGTGCCAGCAGCTTTAGTGATAGCGGGAAAGGCGGGGAGCTGTTTTTT
CASSFSDSGKGGELFF
>many|TRBJ2-7|TRBV12-5|TRBD1
TGTGCTAGTGGTTTGGGGGACAGAACCTACGAGCAGTACTTC
CASGLGDRTYEQYF
>many|TRBJ2-7|TRBV14|TRBD1
TGTGCCAGCAGCCAAACCCTGACAGGGGGCTACGAGCAGTACTTC
CASSQTLTGGYEQYF
>many|TRBJ1-1|TRBV11-2|NA
TGTGCCAGCAGCGCCGGGCAACTTAACACTGAAGCTTTCTTT
CASSAGQLNTEAFF
>many|TRBJ2-7|TRBV7-8|TRBD1
TGTGCCAGCAGCTTAGCGCTAACGACAGGGGGTTCCTACGAGCAGTACTTC
CASSLALTTGGSYEQYF
>few|TRBJ1-3|TRBV7-7|NA
TGTGCCAGCAGCCAGGACACAACTGGAAACACCATATATTTT
CASSQDTTGNTIYF
>many|TRBJ1-5|TRBV20-1|TRBD1
TGCAGTGCTAGAGGCGGGACAGAAGGAAGCAATCAGCCCCAGCATTTT
CSARGGTEGSNQPQHF
>NA|TRBJ2-7|TRBV6-5|NA
TGTGCCAGCGGTTGGGGGCAGGGCTACGAGCAGTACTTC
CASGWGQGYEQYF
>many|TRBJ2-7|TRBV12-3/TRBV12-4|NA
TGTGCCAGCAGTTCAAGGACAGAGGACGAGCAGTACTTC
CASSSRTEDEQYF
>many|TRBJ1-1|TRBV5-1|NA
TGCGCCAGCAGAAAACTGGAAAACACTGAAGCTTTCTTT
CASRKLENTEAFF
>many|TRBJ2-7|TRBV5-1|NA
TGCGCCAGCAGCTTGGTTCAGGGGTCCGGCGAGCAGTACTTC
CASSLVQGSGEQYF
>many|TRBJ1-3|TRBV12-3/TRBV12-4|NA
TGTGCCAGCAGTTTAAAGCAGGCTGGAAACACCATATATTTT
CASSLKQAGNTIYF
>many|TRBJ1-2|TRBV12-3/TRBV12-4|TRBD1
TGTGCCAGCAGTTCCCACAGGGGCACCGTTAACTTC
CASSSHRGTVNF
>NA|TRBJ2-5|TRBV7-2|NA
TGTGCCAGCAGCTTATTAGGAGGGGGGGCACAAGAGACCCAGTACTTC
CASSLLGGGAQETQYF
>few|TRBJ2-7|TRBV20-1|TRBD2
TGCAGTGCTGGACTAGCGGGAGGATCCTACGAGCAGTACTTC
CSAGLAGGSYEQYF
>many|TRBJ1-2|TRBV5-6|NA
TGTGCCAGCAGCTTGGGACAGGAGGTCTATGGCTACACCTTC
CASSLGQEVYGYTF
>many|TRBJ2-7|TRBV6-4|TRBD2
TGTGCCAGCAGTGACTCGTCTAGCGGGAGGGCCGCGGACGAGCAGTACTTC
CASSDSSSGRAADEQYF
>many|TRBJ2-7|TRBV6-1|NA
TGTGCCAGCAGTGAAGCGGACGGGAGCATCTCCTACGAGCAGTACTTC
CASSEADGSISYEQYF
>many|TRBJ1-5|TRBV12-3/TRBV12-4|NA
TGTGCCAGCAGTGCCTCCGGGGGGTTAAATCAGCCCCAGCATTTT
CASSASGGLNQPQHF
>once|TRBJ2-5|TRBV6-1|TRBD1
TGTGCCAGCAAACCGGGACAGGGGCGAGAGACCCAGTACTTC
CASKPGQGRETQYF
>many|TRBJ2-7|TRBV6-1|NA
TGTGCCAGCAAAAGAACTGGGGCTTTAGATTACGAGCAGTACTTC
CASKRTGALDYEQYF
>NA|TRBJ2-5|TRBV4-2|NA
TGTGCCAGCAGCCAAGCAGAAAACCAAGAGACCCAGTACTTC
CASSQAENQETQYF
>many|TRBJ2-3|TRBV3-1|TRBD2
TGTGCCAGCAGCCATGGAGCGGGAGGAGATACGCAGTATTTT
CASSHGAGGDTQYF
>NA|TRBJ2-3|TRBV19|NA
TGTGCCAGTAGTATTGGCAGGACCTACACAGATACGCAGTATTTT
CASSIGRTYTDTQYF
>many|TRBJ2-7|TRBV6-5|TRBD2
TGTGCCAGCAGTCCCGACTTAGCGGGAACCAACGAGCAGTACTTC
CASSPDLAGTNEQYF
>many|TRBJ1-5|TRBV19|NA
TGTGCCAGTAGTCTACCCATAGGCGACATCTATAGCAATCAGCCCCAGCATTTT
CASSLPIGDIYSNQPQHF
>few|TRBJ1-5|TRBV12-3/TRBV12-4|TRBD1
TGTGCCAGCAGTGCACCGGGACAGGATAATCAGCCCCAGCATTTT
CASSAPGQDNQPQHF
>many|TRBJ2-2|TRBV5-1|NA
TGCGCCAGCAGCCCGGCCCCAAGTTGGACCGGGGAGCTGTTTTTT
CASSPAPSWTGELFF
>many|TRBJ2-5|TRBV20-1|NA
TGCAGTGCTGCCCCGGACGGTCTCCAAGAGACCCAGTACTTC
CSAAPDGLQETQYF
>many|TRBJ1-1|TRBV10-3|NA
TGTGCCATCGAGAACGGGGGTGAAGCTTTCTTT
CAIENGGEAFF
>many|TRBJ2-3|TRBV12-5|NA
TGTGCTAGTGGTTTGCCCCCGGTCAGCACAGATACGCAGTATTTT
CASGLPPVSTDTQYF
>many|TRBJ2-7|TRBV7-2|TRBD1
TGTGCCAGCACCCTAGGGACAGGGGGCTACGAGCAGTACTTC
CASTLGTGGYEQYF
>many|TRBJ2-7|TRBV10-3|NA
TGTGCCATCAGTGACTCCTACGAGCAGTACTTC
CAISDSYEQYF
>many|TRBJ1-1|TRBV28|NA
TGTGCCAGCAGTGCCCCCGGGGTGAACACTGAAGCTTTCTTT
CASSAPGVNTEAFF
>many|TRBJ2-7|TRBV6-5|NA
TGTGCCAGCAGTTACTCATCAGGGGTGACCTACGAGCAGTACTTC
CASSYSSGVTYEQYF
>many|TRBJ2-5|TRBV6-5|NA
TGTGCCAGCAGTTACGGGCTCCAAGAGACCCAGTACTTC
CASSYGLQETQYF
>many|TRBJ1-6|TRBV28|NA
TGTGCCAGCAGTCCCTCGAAGGGTTCTAATTCACCCCTCCACTTT
CASSPSKGSNSPLHF
>many|TRBJ2-2|TRBV12-3/TRBV12-4|NA
TGTGCCAGCAGTTTGGGGGGCCCCGGTGGCACCGGGGAGCTGTTTTTT
CASSLGGPGGTGELFF
>many|TRBJ2-2|TRBV12-3/TRBV12-4|TRBD2
TGTGCCAGCAGGGCGACTAGCGCTACCGGGGAGCTGTTTTTT
CASRATSATGELFF
>many|TRBJ1-1|TRBV2|TRBD1
TGTGCCAGCAGGAAACCAGGGGGCAACACTGAAGCTTTCTTT
CASRKPGGNTEAFF
>many|TRBJ2-5|TRBV7-7|NA
TGTGCTAGCAGCTTAGTGGTAGGGAGACCAAAAGAGACCCAGTACTTC
CASSLVVGRPKETQYF
>many|TRBJ2-2|TRBV25-1|NA
TGTGCCAGCAGTCCCGCAGGGGAAACCGGGGAGCTGTTTTTT
CASSPAGETGELFF
>many|TRBJ1-1|TRBV25-1|NA
TGTGCCAGCAGCGAATCCGGGCCCACTGAAGCTTTCTTT
CASSESGPTEAFF
>many|TRBJ2-6|TRBV11-3|TRBD2
TGTGCCAGCAGGTCAGGAACTAGCGCTCACCTCTCTGGGGCCAACGTCCTGACTTTC
CASRSGTSAHLSGANVLTF
>many|TRBJ1-5|TRBV20-1|NA
TGCAGTTGGTGGTGGCCAGGGGCCCAGCCCCAGCATTTT
CSWWWPGAQPQHF
>many|TRBJ1-2|TRBV14|NA
TGTGCCAGCAGCCAATGGGCCGGACCCTATGGCTACACCTTC
CASSQWAGPYGYTF
>few|TRBJ2-5|TRBV19|NA
TGTGCCAGTAGTACGACAGAGCAAGAGACCCAGTACTTC
CASSTTEQETQYF
>many|TRBJ1-5|TRBV29-1|NA
TGCAGCGTTTCGGTCAGCAATCAGCCCCAGCATTTT
CSVSVSNQPQHF